These 11 T cell receptor beta chains were all obtained from the same sample, sequenced in a study of beta chain features in type 1 diabetes. The entirety of the isolated RNA underwent reverse transcription, so expressed TCRB transcripts were sequenced. TCRdb's table, derived via immunoSEQ multiplex PCR, lists solely in-frame clones and lacks some. The table shows around 500,000 clones, with over 9.5% occurring only once. Sequencing was done on a sample of naive CD4+ T cells from blood. All receptors come from a woman between 18 and 29 years old in good health.

The J gene is TRBJ2-1, the V gene TRBV6-5; TRBD1 matches at 10 bases. The CDR3 has 15 residues. The germline gives CDR1 MNHEY, CDR2 SVGAGI. V lost 2 bases to trimming and J lost 9 bases; unmatched junction nucleotides: 7. This CDR3 is CASSYGTGALPEQFF. CDR3 DNA: TGTGCCAGCAGTTACGGGACAGGGGCCTTGCCTGAGCAGTTCTTC.

The chain carries TRBV5-1 and TRBJ2-7; D is possibly TRBD1 or TRBD2 (5 bases each). Per germline, CDR1 SGHRS and CDR2 YFSETQ. The CDR3 totals 13 residues. V lost 5 bases to trimming and J lost 2 bases, with 11 bases between them. The CDR3 DNA reads TGCGCCAGCAGAAGGGACCCAGCCTACGAGCAGTACGTC. Protein product: CASRRDPAYEQYV.

This sequence joins TRBV29-1 and TRBJ2-7; tentatively, D is TRBD1 (5 bases). This CDR3 has 13 amino acids. Germline values: CDR1 SQVTM, CDR2 ANQGSEA. Trimming pared 3 bases from V and 6 bases from J, leaving 15 bases between. CDR3 bases: TGCAGCGTTGATAGTACAGGCCTTGGCGAGCAGTACTTC. Protein: CSVDSTGLGEQYF.

For the CDR3, the DNA is TGTGCCAGTACCCAGAGGGGGAGGAATCAGCCCCAGCATTTT. Encoded protein: CASTQRGRNQPQHF. This rearrangement joins TRBV19 to TRBJ1-5, with a possible D match to TRBD1 (6 bases). The CDR3 sequence is 14 residues long. Per germline, CDR1 LNHDA and CDR2 SQIVND (reference sequence). V was cut by 7 bases and J by 4 bases, with 14 bases left in between.

The rearrangement links TRBV9 to TRBJ1-2, with D uncertain. Germline lookup yields CDR1 SGDLS and CDR2 YYNGEE. The CDR3 consists of 14 residues. Trimming stripped 4 bases from V and 8 bases from J, with 18 bases between. The CDR3 loop reads CASSKRDTREGYTF. CDR3 bases: TGTGCCAGCAGCAAACGGGATACCAGAGAGGGCTACACCTTC.

This clone occurred a few times. The chain joins TRBV6-6 to TRBJ2-7; TRBD1 matches at 9 bases. V lost 5 bases to trimming and J lost 6 bases; unmatched junction nucleotides: 11. The CDR3 contains 15 residues. The V gene's germline CDR1 is MNHNY and CDR2 SVGAGI (reference sequence). The CDR3 DNA sequence: TGTGCCAGCAGTCACCTGGGACAGGGACACTCCGAGCAGTACTTC. This gives the protein CASSHLGQGHSEQYF.

This clone was counted only a few times. This chain connects TRBV5-1 to TRBJ2-5; 9 bases are shared with TRBD1. V dropped 3 bases and J dropped 3; count of bases not matched to a gene: 6. The CDR3 extends over 15 amino acids. Germline CDR1 and CDR2: SGHRS and YFSETQ. CDR3 sequence reads: CASSSLRTGEETQYF. CDR3 in DNA: TGCGCCAGCAGCTCCCTAAGGACAGGGGAAGAGACCCAGTACTTC.

The chain carries TRBV10-3 and TRBJ2-3; no definite D call. The length of the CDR3 is 16 residues. The germline gives CDR1 ENHRY, CDR2 SYGVKD. V lost 4 bases and J 1 base, leaving 15 bases between the germline ends. The CDR3 here is CAISGLSNRRTDTQYF. In DNA form, the CDR3 reads TGTGCCATCAGTGGGCTTTCAAACCGGCGCACAGATACGCAGTATTTT.

Notes on this clone: Other DNA variants within this sample encode the same CDR3. V and J are TRBV30 and TRBJ1-5; D is unclear. Trimming stripped 0 bases from V and 1 base from J, with 4 bases between. Germline CDR1 and CDR2: GTSNPN and SVGIG (reference sequence). There are 13 residues in the CDR3. CDR3 in amino acids: CAWSVESNQPQHF. CDR3 DNA: TGTGCCTGGAGTGTTGAGAGCAATCAGCCCCAGCATTTT.

This clone was detected a few times. The chain couples TRBV5-1 to TRBJ2-5, with unresolved D. With 0 bases removed from V and 4 bases from J, the gap between germline ends came to 10 bases. The CDR3 consists of 14 residues. The germline CDR1 and CDR2 sequences are SGHRS and YFSETQ. The DNA of the CDR3 is TGCGCCAGCAGCTTGGGATGGGTAGGAGAGACCCAGTACTTC. It encodes CASSLGWVGETQYF.

This clone was counted a few times. The rearrangement uses TRBV6-5 and TRBJ2-7; D could derive from TRBD1 or TRBD2 (6 bases each). V was shortened by 0 bases and J by 4 bases, with 16 bases between the two germline ends. The germline V gene has CDR1 MNHEY and CDR2 SVGAGI. CDR3 size: 16 residues. CDR3 amino acids: CASSYSIRGRPYEQYV. The CDR3 DNA reads TGTGCCAGCAGTTACTCGATTCGGGGGCGGCCTTACGAGCAGTACGTC.